This T cell receptor beta chain was profiled in a study of blood T cell repertoires in COVID-19. Study summary: From the United States, Italy and Spain came samples of acute and convalescent COVID-19. PBMCs, B-cell-depleted T cells, or T cells provided the cDNA or gDNA that made up the material.

How the authors handled the data: Amplified reference gene primers provided the basis for estimating nucleated cell counts. TCRdb keeps only in-frame clones here, not all; method: immunoSEQ multiplex PCR. V, J and clone size are those of that table, while D and trimming were read from the DNA. The sample yields approximately 270,000 clones, approximately 83% seen once. CDR1 is LGHDT and CDR2 is YNNKEL in the germline V gene (reference sequence). Trimming took 4 bases from V and 5 from J, leaving 14 bases between them. The CDR3 totals 15 residues. The rearrangement uses TRBV3-1 (or the pseudogene TRBV3-2) and TRBJ2-2; no clear D. Material: peripheral blood. This TCR derives from a woman in her seventies with acute or convalescent COVID-19. CDR3 nucleotides: TGTGCCAGCAGCCGTTTCGACACACCAACCGGGGAGCTGTTTTTT. It codes for CASSRFDTPTGELFF.